The rows below give T cell receptor beta chains drawn from one sample of a study of a mutant IDH1 vaccine in newly diagnosed glioma. These receptors are not linked to any known antigen. Produced via immunoSEQ multiplex PCR; TCRdb's table is partial and in-frame only. This sample has 100,000 to 150,000 clones, with around 80% found just once. Material: PBMCs, obtained from a glioma patient whose treatment included an IDH1 peptide vaccine. The source of these receptors is a man aged 40-49 years with glioma. Each CDR3 is given with its conserved first and last residue. D genes are given only for firm matches. Size is stated for part of the rows, as once, few or many counts, or as a class when the clone is expanded.

V	size	J	D	CDR3
TRBV9	.	TRBJ2-7	.	CASSVEFPGEQYF
TRBV7-9	once	TRBJ1-5	.	CASSLGGLGQPQHF
TRBV4-1	.	TRBJ2-7	TRBD1	CASSRITPGTASYEQYF
TRBV5-1	.	TRBJ1-2	TRBD1	CASRPLQGARGYTF
TRBV29-1	.	TRBJ1-1	.	CAGGAGTNTEAFF
TRBV10-3	.	TRBJ1-1	TRBD1	CAISEPDRGEAFF
TRBV10-3	.	TRBJ1-5	.	CAISERGGQPQHF
TRBV5-4	.	TRBJ2-5	.	CASSFLEETQYF
TRBV6-5	once	TRBJ2-3	.	CASSSPGYTDTQYF
TRBV19	few	TRBJ1-1	TRBD1	CASSVDRGNTEAFF
TRBV4-1	.	TRBJ2-1	TRBD1	CASSLTGDNEQFF
TRBV7-2	.	TRBJ1-2	TRBD1	CASSLAGQGMHGYTF
TRBV6-1	.	TRBJ2-3	TRBD2	CASRTSGGLADTQYF
TRBV27	few	TRBJ1-4	.	CASSLTPTNEKLFF
TRBV6-5	.	TRBJ1-5	TRBD1	CASSYTGVGSNQPQHF
TRBV5-6	.	TRBJ2-7	TRBD1	CASSRHGQGNYEQYF
TRBV7-8	.	TRBJ1-1	TRBD1	CASSLERDSEAFF
TRBV6-1	.	TRBJ1-3	TRBD1	CASSEKGQPRRNTIYF
TRBV6-5	.	TRBJ2-5	.	CAVWEAAEETQYF
TRBV5-1	few	TRBJ1-4	.	CASSFGRAITNEKLFF
TRBV28	few	TRBJ1-2	.	CASNIMGSGYTF
TRBV9	.	TRBJ2-7	.	CASSVAGYPYEQYF
TRBV13	.	TRBJ1-6	TRBD1	CASSHRGRRVPLHF
TRBV2	few	TRBJ1-5	TRBD1	CASSQDRGNQPQHF
TRBV2	.	TRBJ1-5	.	CASSEGRDDQPQHF
TRBV4-3	.	TRBJ2-3	TRBD1	CASSQRLRTGVASTDTQYF
TRBV5-8	.	TRBJ2-7	.	CASSLRTSSEQYF
TRBV27	.	TRBJ1-5	.	CASSSLTGPLSNQPQHF
TRBV11-3	few	TRBJ2-1	.	CASSPSGAHGNEQFF
TRBV2	once	TRBJ1-3	.	CASSLSGVPGNTIYF
TRBV6-5	.	TRBJ2-7	TRBD1	CASSSGTGILSYEQYF